This T cell receptor (beta chain) was sequenced during a study of cytomegalovirus exposure and HLA in healthy donors. The study's findings and limits: For presence/absence analyses, sequencing depth was assumed to be roughly uniform across donors.

A word on this clone: The target antigen is unknown.

The PCR used 60 Vbeta and 13 Jbeta primers. Original processing notes: Later work found 80 million or so unique TCR beta chains, with 9.5 million to 11 million shared. Profiled with immunoSEQ multiplex PCR; TCRdb holds only in-frame clones, not every one. The V and J calls and clone size were taken over from that table, and D and trimming were inferred from the DNA. The data contain 95,000 to 100,000 clones, approximately 79% of them singletons. Germline V gene lookup returns CDR1 SNHLY and CDR2 FYNNEI. The CDR3 loop spans 15 amino acids. The V and J ends lost 7 bases and 11 bases respectively, with 26 bases between them.

The V call is TRBV2, the J call TRBJ1-1; a weak D match, TRBD1 (6 bases). The source of this sequence is a male donor in good health and CMV-seronegative. The sequenced material came from PBMCs. The CDR3 protein is CASTRVQGRVGLAFF. DNA of the CDR3: TGTGCCAGCACCCGAGTCCAGGGGCGAGTGGGTTTGGCTTTCTTT.